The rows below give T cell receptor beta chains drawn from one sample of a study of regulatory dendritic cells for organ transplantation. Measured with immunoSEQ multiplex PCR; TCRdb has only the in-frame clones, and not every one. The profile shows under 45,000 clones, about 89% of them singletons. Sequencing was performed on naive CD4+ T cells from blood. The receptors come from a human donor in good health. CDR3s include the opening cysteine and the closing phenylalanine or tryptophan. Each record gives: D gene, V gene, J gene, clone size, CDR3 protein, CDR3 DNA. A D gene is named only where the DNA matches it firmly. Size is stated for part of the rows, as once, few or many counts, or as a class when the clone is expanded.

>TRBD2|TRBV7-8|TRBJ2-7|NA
CASSPREGSYEQYF
TGTGCCAGCAGCCCAAGGGAGGGTTCCTACGAGCAGTACTTC
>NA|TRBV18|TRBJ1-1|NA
CASSLDLNTEAFF
TGTGCCAGCTCTCTGGACCTGAACACTGAAGCTTTCTTT
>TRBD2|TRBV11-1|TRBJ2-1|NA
CASSPQTSGYNEQFF
TGTGCCAGCAGCCCTCAGACTAGCGGGTACAATGAGCAGTTCTTC
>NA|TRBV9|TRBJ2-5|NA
CASSLLDSKETQYF
TGTGCCAGCAGCCTACTGGACAGCAAAGAGACCCAGTACTTC
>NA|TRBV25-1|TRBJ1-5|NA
CASSELGRNSNQPQHF
TGTGCCAGCAGTGAACTGGGGCGAAATAGCAATCAGCCCCAGCATTTT
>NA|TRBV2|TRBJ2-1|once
CASSLVRARDEQFF
TGTGCCAGCAGTTTGGTGAGGGCTCGGGATGAGCAGTTCTTC
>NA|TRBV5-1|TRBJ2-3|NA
CASSLVTGTPTSTDTQYF
TGCGCCAGCAGCTTGGTTACCGGTACTCCTACTAGCACAGATACGCAGTATTTT
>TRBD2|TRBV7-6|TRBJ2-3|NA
CASSPSGIVADTQYF
TGTGCCAGCAGCCCTAGCGGGATAGTGGCAGATACGCAGTATTTT
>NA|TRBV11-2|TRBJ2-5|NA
CASSLRIRLAGTTQYF
TGTGCCAGCAGCTTAAGAATCAGGCTAGCCGGTACTACCCAGTACTTC
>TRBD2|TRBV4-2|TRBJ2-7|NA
CASSQDSSGAGGPRYEQYF
TGTGCCAGCAGCCAAGATTCTTCCGGAGCGGGAGGACCCAGGTACGAGCAGTACTTC
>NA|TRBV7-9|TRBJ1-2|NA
CASSSRSVGGYTF
TGTGCCAGCAGCTCCCGGTCCGTGGGTGGCTACACCTTC
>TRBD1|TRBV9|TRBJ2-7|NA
CASSVALGQGADEQYF
TGTGCCAGCAGCGTAGCTTTGGGACAGGGGGCGGATGAGCAGTACTTC
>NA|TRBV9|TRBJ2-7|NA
CASSESPRSPYEQYF
TGTGCCAGCAGCGAGAGTCCCCGCTCGCCCTACGAGCAGTACTTC
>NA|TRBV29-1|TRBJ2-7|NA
CSVVSGAGYEQYF
TGCAGCGTTGTATCTGGGGCCGGATACGAGCAGTACTTC
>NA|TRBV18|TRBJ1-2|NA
CASSSTQGPYGYTF
TGTGCCAGCTCATCAACCCAGGGGCCCTATGGCTACACCTTC
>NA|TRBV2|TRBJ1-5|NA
CASSPLNQPQHF
TGTGCCAGCAGTCCCCTTAATCAGCCCCAGCATTTT
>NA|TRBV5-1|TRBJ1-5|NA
CASSLGLGTPNQPQHF
TGCGCCAGCAGCTTGGGGTTAGGGACCCCGAATCAGCCCCAGCATTTT
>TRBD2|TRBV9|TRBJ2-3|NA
CASSPRSGRSTDTQYF
TGTGCCAGCAGCCCCCGTAGCGGGAGAAGCACAGATACGCAGTATTTT
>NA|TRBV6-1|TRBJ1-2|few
CASSELQRGYTF
TGTGCCAGCAGTGAGTTACAGCGCGGCTACACCTTC
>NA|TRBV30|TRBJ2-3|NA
CAWSYPPGVTDTQYF
TGTGCCTGGAGCTACCCCCCAGGAGTCACAGATACGCAGTATTTT
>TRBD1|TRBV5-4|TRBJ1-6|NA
CASSSGQFPNSPLHF
TGTGCCAGCAGCTCGGGACAGTTTCCTAATTCACCCCTCCACTTT
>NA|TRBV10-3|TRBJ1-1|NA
CAISESTSRSLNTEAFF
TGTGCCATCAGTGAGTCGACAAGCCGGAGTTTGAACACTGAAGCTTTCTTT
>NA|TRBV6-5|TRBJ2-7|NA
CASSKGTNSYEQYF
TGTGCCAGCAGTAAGGGGACAAACTCCTACGAGCAGTACTTC
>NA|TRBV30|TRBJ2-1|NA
CAWGTAYNEQFF
TGTGCCTGGGGCACGGCTTACAATGAGCAGTTCTTC
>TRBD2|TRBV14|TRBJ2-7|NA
CASSKLGTTSHEQYF
TGTGCCAGCAGCAAATTGGGGACTACTTCCCACGAGCAGTACTTC
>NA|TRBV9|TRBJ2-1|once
CASSPRSGFDEQFF
TGTGCCAGCAGCCCTCGTTCGGGGTTCGATGAGCAGTTCTTC
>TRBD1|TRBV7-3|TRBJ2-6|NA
CASSPDRDGANVLTF
TGTGCCAGCAGCCCCGACAGGGACGGGGCCAACGTCCTGACTTTC
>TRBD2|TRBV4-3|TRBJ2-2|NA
CASSRMTSVSGELFF
TGCGCCAGCAGCCGGATGACTAGCGTCTCCGGGGAGCTGTTTTTT
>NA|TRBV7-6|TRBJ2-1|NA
CASSLVRGRGFNEQFF
TGTGCCAGCAGCTTGGTCCGGGGGCGAGGTTTCAATGAGCAGTTCTTC
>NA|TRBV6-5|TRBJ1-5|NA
CASSYRGFQPQHF
TGTGCCAGCAGTTACAGGGGTTTTCAGCCCCAGCATTTT
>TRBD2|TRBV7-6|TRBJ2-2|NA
CASSPGGPTGELFF
TGTGCCAGCAGCCCGGGGGGGCCAACCGGGGAGCTGTTTTTT
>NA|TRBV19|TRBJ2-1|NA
CASSLASVSYNEQFF
TGTGCCAGTAGTTTAGCTTCGGTCTCCTACAATGAGCAGTTCTTC
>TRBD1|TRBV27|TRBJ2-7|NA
CASSFTGTGTYEQYF
TGTGCCAGCAGTTTTACCGGGACAGGAACCTACGAGCAGTACTTC
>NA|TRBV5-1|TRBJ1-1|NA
CASSSGENTEAFF
TGCGCCAGCAGTTCGGGGGAGAACACTGAAGCTTTCTTT
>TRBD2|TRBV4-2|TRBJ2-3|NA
CASSQGVSGRATDTQYF
TGTGCCAGCAGCCAAGGGGTTAGCGGGCGGGCCACAGATACGCAGTATTTT
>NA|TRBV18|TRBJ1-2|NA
CASSPISWENYGYTF
TGTGCCAGCTCACCAATCTCCTGGGAAAACTATGGCTACACCTTC
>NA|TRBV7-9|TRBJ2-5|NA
CASSSNQAEQETQYF
TGTGCCAGCAGCTCTAACCAGGCCGAGCAAGAGACCCAGTACTTC
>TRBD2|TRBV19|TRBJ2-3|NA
CAIREGKTSTDTQYF
TGTGCCATCAGGGAGGGGAAAACTAGCACAGATACGCAGTATTTT
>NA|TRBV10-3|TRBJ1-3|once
CAISESGRGISGNTIYF
TGTGCCATCAGTGAGTCCGGGAGGGGGATTTCTGGAAACACCATATATTTT
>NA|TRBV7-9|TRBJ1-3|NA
CASSHSSGNTIYF
TGTGCCAGCAGCCACTCCTCTGGAAACACCATATATTTT
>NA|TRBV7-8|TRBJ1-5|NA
CASSLAGRSMEFGQPQHF
TGTGCCAGCAGCTTAGCAGGCCGGTCGATGGAATTTGGGCAGCCCCAGCATTTT
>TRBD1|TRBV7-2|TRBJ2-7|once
CASSFDGTADYEQYF
TGTGCCAGCAGCTTCGACGGGACAGCCGATTACGAGCAGTACTTC
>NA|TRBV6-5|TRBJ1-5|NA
CASSPDRSNQPQHF
TGTGCCAGCAGTCCCGACAGAAGCAATCAGCCCCAGCATTTT
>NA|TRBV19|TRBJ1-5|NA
CASSIAREQPQHF
TGTGCCAGTAGTATAGCCCGGGAACAGCCCCAGCATTTT
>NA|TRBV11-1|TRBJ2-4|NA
CASSSLNIQYF
TGTGCCAGCAGCTCCCTAAACATTCAGTACTTC
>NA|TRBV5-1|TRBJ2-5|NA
CASSGGAVQETQYF
TGCGCCAGCAGCGGGGGGGCGGTGCAAGAGACCCAGTACTTC
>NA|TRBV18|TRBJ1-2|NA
CASSPQRQGYGYTF
TGTGCCAGCTCACCACAGAGACAAGGCTATGGCTACACCTTC
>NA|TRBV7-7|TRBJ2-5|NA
CASSPSTGLRETQYF
TGTGCTAGCAGCCCCTCCACGGGACTCCGGGAGACCCAGTACTTC
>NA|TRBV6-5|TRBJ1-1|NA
CATTRGGKGGTEAFF
TGTGCCACCACGCGGGGGGGCAAGGGGGGGACTGAAGCTTTCTTT